This TCR beta chain was obtained from a study of cytomegalovirus exposure and HLA in healthy donors. The donors were part of the validation cohort, which consisted of under 150 subjects and was separate from the first cohort of several hundred subjects. Notes on this clone: What it binds is unknown.

The CDR3 runs 15 residues. The germline gives CDR1 LNHDA, CDR2 SQIVND (reference sequence). Trimming pared 6 bases from V and 4 bases from J, leaving 16 bases between. Study results and limitations: Many donors shared some public TCRs, even though most TCR sequences were rare. Subsequent analysis revealed that first-cohort TCR clusters tended to co-occur in the 130 or so validation repertoires. Three chains linked to CMV were shown in vitro to be specific for CMV antigens.

TCRdb's copy holds only in-frame clones and misses some; the assay was immunoSEQ multiplex PCR. This table has 250,000 to 350,000 clones, around 90% appearing once. The sequence derives from a young man in good health and CMV-seronegative. Sequences were obtained from PBMCs. V usage is TRBV19 and J usage is TRBJ1-5; D gene uncertain. The CDR3 DNA reads TGTGCCAGTAGGTCAGTCGGAGGGCTTAATCAGCCCCAGCATTTT. Translated: CASRSVGGLNQPQHF.